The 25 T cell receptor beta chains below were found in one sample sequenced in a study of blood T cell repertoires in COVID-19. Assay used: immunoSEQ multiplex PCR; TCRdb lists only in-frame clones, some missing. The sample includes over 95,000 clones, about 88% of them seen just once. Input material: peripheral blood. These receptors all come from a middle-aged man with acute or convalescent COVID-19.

CDR3 sequence reads: CASSGTGGRTEAFF. In DNA form, the CDR3 reads TGTGCCAGCAGCGGGACAGGGGGCAGAACTGAAGCTTTCTTT. The J gene is TRBJ1-1, the V gene TRBV7-2; 12 bases fit TRBD1. This CDR3 contains 14 residues. Germline V lookup: CDR1 SGHTA, CDR2 FQGNSA. Germline trimming cut 5 bases from V and 5 bases from J; bases unmatched to any gene: 3.

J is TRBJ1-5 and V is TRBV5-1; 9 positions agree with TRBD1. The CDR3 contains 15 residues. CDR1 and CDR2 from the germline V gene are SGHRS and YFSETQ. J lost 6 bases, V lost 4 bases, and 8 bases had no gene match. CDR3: CASSPDPDRGQPQHF. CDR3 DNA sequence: TGCGCCAGCAGCCCCGACCCGGACAGGGGTCAGCCCCAGCATTTT.

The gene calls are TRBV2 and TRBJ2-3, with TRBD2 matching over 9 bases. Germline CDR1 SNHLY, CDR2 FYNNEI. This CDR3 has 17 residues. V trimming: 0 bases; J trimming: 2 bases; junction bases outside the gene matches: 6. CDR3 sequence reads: CASSEAETSGHTDTQYF. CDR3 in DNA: TGTGCCAGCAGTGAAGCGGAGACTAGCGGCCACACAGATACGCAGTATTTT.

CDR3 in amino acids: CASSERGGVTEAFF. CDR3 DNA sequence: TGTGCCAGCAGTGAACGAGGGGGGGTCACTGAAGCTTTCTTT. The J gene is TRBJ1-1, the V gene TRBV2; TRBD1 might be the D (6 bases). Germline V CDR1 and CDR2: SNHLY, FYNNEI. The V end was cut by 2 bases, the J end by 4 bases, with 11 bases between. This CDR3 has 14 residues.

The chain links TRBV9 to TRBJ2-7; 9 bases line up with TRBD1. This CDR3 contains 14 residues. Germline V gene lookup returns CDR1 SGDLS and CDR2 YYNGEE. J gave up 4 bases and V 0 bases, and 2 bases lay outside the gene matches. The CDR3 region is CASSVGGQGYEQYF. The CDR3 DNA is TGTGCCAGCAGCGTAGGAGGACAGGGGTACGAGCAGTACTTC.

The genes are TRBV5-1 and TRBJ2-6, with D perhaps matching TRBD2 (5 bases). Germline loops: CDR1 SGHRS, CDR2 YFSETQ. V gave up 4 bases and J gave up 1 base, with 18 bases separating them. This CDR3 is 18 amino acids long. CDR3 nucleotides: TGCGCCAGCAGCCCACTTGAGGCGCGCGGGTCTGGGGCCAACGTCCTGACTTTC. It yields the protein CASSPLEARGSGANVLTF.

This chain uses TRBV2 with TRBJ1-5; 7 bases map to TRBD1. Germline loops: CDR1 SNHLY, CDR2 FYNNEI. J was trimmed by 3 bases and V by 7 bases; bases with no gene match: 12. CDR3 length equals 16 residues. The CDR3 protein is CASKPTGAELNQPQHF. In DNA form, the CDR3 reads TGTGCCAGCAAACCCACAGGGGCGGAACTCAATCAGCCCCAGCATTTT. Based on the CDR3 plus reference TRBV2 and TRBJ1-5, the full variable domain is EPEVTQTPSHQVTQMGQEVILRCVPISNHLYFYWYRQILGQKVEFLVSFYNNEISEKSEIFDDQFSVERPDGSNFTLKIRSTKLEDSAMYFCASKPTGAELNQPQHFGDGTRLSIL.

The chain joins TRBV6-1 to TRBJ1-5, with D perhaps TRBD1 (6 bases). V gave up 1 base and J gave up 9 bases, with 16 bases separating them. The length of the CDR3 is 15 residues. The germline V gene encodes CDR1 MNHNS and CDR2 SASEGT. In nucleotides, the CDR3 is TGTGCCAGCAGTGAAGGCACAGGGAGGGTTCGGCCCCAGCATTTT. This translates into CASSEGTGRVRPQHF.

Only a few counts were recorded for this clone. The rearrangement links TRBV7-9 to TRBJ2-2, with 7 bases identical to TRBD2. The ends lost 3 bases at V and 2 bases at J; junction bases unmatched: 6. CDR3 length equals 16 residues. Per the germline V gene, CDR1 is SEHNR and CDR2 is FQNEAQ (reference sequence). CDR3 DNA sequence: TGTGCCAGCAGCTTCGGGAGCGGGGCTAACACCGGGGAGCTGTTTTTT. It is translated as CASSFGSGANTGELFF.

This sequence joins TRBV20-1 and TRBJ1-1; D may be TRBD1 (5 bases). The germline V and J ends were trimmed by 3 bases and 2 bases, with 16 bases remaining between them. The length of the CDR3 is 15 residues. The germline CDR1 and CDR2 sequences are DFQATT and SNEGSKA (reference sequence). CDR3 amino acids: CSASGGGAGNTEAFF. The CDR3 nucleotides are TGCAGTGCTAGTGGCGGAGGGGCCGGAAACACTGAAGCTTTCTTT.

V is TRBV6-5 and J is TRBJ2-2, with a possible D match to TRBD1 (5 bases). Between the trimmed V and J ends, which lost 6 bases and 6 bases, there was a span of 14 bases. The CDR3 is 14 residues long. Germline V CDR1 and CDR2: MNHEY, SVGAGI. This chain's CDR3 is CASSAGWSPGELFF. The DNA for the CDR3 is TGTGCCAGCAGCGCAGGGTGGAGTCCCGGGGAGCTGTTTTTT.

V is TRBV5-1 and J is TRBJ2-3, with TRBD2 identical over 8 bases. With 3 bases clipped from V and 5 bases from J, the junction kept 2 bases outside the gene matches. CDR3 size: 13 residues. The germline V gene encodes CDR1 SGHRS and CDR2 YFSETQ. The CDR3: CASSSAGGDTQYF. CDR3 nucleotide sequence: TGCGCCAGCAGCTCCGCGGGGGGAGATACGCAGTATTTT. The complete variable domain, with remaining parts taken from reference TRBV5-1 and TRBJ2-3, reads KAGVTQTPRYLIKTRGQQVTLSCSPISGHRSVSWYQQTPGQGLQFLFEYFSETQRNKGNFPGRFSGRQFSNSRSEMNVSTLELGDSALYLCASSSAGGDTQYFGPGTRLTVL.

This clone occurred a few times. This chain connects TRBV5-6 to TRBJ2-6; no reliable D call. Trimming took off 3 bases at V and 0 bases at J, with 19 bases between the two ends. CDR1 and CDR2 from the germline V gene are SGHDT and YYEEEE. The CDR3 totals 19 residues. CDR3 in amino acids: CASSYPYEQSVSGANVLTF. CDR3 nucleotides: TGTGCCAGCAGCTATCCTTACGAGCAGAGCGTCTCTGGGGCCAACGTCCTGACTTTC.

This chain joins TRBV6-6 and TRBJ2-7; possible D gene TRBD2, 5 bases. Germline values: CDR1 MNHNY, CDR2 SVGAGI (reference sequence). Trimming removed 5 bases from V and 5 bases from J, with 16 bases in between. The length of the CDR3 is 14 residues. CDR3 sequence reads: CASSARPGNNEQYF. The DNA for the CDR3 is TGTGCCAGCAGTGCGCGCCCGGGGAACAACGAGCAGTACTTC.

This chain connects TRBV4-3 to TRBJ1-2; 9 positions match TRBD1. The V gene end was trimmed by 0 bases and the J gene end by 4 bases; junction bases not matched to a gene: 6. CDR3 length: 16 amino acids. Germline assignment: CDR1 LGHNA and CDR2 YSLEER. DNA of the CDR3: TGCGCCAGCAGCCAAGATACTGACAGGGGGGTCTATGGCTACACCTTC. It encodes CASSQDTDRGVYGYTF.

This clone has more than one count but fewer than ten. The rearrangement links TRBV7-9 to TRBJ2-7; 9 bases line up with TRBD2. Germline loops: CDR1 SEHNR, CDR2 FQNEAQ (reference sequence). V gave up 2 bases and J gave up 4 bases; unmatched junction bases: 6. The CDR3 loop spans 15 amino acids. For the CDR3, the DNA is TGTGCCAGCAGCTTACGGACTAGCGAGGTTTACGAGCAGTACTTC. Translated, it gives CASSLRTSEVYEQYF.

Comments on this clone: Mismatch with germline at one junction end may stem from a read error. CDR3 residues: CASSQAGTGVHF. The CDR3 coding sequence is TGCGCCAGCAGCCAAGCCGGGACAGGGGTTCATTTC. V usage is TRBV4-1 and J usage is TRBJ1-2; 10 bases match TRBD1. This CDR3 region has 12 residues. Looked up from germline, CDR1 is MGHRA and CDR2 is YSYEKL.

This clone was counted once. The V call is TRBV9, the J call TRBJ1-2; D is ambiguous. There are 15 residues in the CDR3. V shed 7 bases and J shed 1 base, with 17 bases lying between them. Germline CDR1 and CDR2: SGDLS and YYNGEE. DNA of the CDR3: TGTGCCAGCTCAAGTGGCTATGCGGTTAACTATGGCTACACCTTC. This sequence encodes CASSSGYAVNYGYTF.

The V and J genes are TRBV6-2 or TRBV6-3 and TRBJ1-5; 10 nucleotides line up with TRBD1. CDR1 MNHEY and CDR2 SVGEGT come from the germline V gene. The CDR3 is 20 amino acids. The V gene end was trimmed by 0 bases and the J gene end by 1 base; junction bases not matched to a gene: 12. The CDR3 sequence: CASSYSIVLSGQGSNQPQHF. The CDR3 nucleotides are TGTGCCAGCAGTTACTCGATAGTACTTTCGGGACAGGGGAGCAATCAGCCCCAGCATTTT.

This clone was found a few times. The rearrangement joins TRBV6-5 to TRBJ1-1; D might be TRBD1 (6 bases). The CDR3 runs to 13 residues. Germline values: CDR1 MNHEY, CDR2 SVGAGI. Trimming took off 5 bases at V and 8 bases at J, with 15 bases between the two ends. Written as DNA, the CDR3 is TGTGCCAGCAGTCGAAAGGTGGGGGCAGAAGCTTTCTTT. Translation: CASSRKVGAEAFF.

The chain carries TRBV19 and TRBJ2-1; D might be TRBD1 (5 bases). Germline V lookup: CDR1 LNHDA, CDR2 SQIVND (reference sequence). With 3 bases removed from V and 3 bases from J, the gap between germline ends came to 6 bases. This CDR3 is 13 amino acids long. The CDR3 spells CASSIDSYNEQFF. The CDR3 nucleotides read TGTGCCAGTAGTATCGACAGCTACAATGAGCAGTTCTTC.

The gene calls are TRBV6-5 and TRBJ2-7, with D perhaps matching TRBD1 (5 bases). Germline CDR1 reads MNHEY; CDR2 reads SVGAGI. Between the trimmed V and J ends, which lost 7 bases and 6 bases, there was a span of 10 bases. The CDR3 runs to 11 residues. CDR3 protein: CASTFGAEQYF. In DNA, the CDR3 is TGTGCCAGCACATTTGGGGCCGAGCAGTACTTC.

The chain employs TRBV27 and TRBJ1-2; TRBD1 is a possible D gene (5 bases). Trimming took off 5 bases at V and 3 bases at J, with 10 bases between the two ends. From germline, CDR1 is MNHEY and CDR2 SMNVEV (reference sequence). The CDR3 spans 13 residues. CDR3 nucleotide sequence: TGTGCCAGCAGTCCCCAGGGTGACTATGGCTACACCTTC. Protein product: CASSPQGDYGYTF.

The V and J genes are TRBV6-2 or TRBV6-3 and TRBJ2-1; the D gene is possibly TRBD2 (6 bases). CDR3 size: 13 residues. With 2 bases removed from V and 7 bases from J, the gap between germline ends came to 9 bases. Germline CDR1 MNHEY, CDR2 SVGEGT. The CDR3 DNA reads TGTGCCAGCAGTTACCGGGGACTGAATGAGCAGTTCTTC. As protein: CASSYRGLNEQFF.

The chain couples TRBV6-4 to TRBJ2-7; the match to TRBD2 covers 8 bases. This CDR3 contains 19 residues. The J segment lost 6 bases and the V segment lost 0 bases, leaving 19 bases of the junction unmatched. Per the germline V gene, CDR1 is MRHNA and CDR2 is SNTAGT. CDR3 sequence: CASSDSSGGSYGGRSEQYF. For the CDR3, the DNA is TGTGCCAGCAGTGACTCCAGCGGGGGCTCGTACGGGGGTCGCTCCGAGCAGTACTTC.